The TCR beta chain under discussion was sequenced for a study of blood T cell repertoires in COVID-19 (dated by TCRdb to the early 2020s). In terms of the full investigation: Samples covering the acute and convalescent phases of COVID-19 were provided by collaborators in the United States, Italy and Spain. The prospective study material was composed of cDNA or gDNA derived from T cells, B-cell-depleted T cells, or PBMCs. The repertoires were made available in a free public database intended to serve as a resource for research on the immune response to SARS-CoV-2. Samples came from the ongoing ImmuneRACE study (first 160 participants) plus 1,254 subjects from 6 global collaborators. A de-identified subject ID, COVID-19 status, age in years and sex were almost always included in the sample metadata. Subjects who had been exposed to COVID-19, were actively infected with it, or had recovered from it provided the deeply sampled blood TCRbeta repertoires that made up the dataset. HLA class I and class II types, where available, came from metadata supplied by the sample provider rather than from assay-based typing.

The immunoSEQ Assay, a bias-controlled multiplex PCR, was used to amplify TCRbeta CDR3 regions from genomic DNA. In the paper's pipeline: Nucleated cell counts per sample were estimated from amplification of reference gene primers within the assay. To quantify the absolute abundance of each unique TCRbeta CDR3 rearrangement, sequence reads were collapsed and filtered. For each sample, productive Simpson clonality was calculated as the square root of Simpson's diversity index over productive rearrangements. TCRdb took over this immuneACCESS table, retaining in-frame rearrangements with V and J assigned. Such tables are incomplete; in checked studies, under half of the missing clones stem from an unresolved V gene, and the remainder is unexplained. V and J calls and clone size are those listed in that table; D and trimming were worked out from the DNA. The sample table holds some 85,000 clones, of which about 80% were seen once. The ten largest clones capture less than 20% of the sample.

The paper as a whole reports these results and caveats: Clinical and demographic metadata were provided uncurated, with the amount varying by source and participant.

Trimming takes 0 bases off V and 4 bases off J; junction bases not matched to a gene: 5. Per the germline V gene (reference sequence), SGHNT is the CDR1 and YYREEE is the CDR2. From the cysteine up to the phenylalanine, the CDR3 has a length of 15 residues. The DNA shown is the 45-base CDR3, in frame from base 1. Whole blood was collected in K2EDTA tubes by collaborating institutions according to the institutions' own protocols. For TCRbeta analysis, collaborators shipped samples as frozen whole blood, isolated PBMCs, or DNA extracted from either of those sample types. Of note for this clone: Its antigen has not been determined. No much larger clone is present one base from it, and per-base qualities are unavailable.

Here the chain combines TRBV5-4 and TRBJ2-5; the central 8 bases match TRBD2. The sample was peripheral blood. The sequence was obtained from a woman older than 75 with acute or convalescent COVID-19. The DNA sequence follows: TGTGCCAGCAGCTTGGCTAGCGGGTCGTCAGAGACCCAGTACTTC. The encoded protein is CASSLASGSSETQYF.